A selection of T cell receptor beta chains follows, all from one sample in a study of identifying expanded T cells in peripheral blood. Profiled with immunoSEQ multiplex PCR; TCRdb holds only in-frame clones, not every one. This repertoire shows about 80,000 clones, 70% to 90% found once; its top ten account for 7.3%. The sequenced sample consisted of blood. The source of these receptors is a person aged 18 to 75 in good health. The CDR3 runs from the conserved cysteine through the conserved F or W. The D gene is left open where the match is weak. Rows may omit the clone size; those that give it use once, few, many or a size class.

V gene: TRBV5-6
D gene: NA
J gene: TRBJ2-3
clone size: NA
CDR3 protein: CAYKRHEEGDTQYF
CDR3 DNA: TGTGCCTACAAACGACATGAGGAGGGGGATACGCAGTATTTT

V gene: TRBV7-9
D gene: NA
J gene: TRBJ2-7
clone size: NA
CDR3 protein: CASSSLKAPSYEQYF
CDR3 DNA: TGTGCCAGCAGCTCATTGAAGGCCCCGTCCTACGAGCAGTACTTC

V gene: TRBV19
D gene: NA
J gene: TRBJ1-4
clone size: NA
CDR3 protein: CASSKGILGGTNEKLFF
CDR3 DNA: TGTGCCAGTAGCAAAGGAATACTAGGGGGGACTAATGAAAAACTGTTTTTT

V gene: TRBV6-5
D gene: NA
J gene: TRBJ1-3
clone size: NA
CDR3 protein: CASSYRQGNTIYF
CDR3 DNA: TGTGCCAGCAGTTACCGTCAGGGAAACACCATATATTTT

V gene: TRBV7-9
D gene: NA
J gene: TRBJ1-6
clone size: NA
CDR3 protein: CASSFHEPRLNSPLHF
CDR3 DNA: TGTGCCAGCAGCTTTCACGAGCCCCGCCTAAATTCACCCCTCCACTTT

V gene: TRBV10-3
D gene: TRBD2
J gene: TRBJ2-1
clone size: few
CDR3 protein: CAIRESPGLAMTNEQFF
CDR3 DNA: TGTGCCATCAGGGAAAGCCCGGGACTAGCGATGACCAATGAGCAGTTCTTC

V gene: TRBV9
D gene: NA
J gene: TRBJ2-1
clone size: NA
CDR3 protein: CASSVRSSYNEQFF
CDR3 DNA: TGTGCCAGCAGCGTCCGGAGCTCCTACAATGAGCAGTTCTTC

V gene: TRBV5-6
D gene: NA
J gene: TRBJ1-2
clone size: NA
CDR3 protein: CASSPSLGYGYTF
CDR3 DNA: TGTGCCAGCAGCCCGTCCTTGGGGTATGGCTACACCTTC

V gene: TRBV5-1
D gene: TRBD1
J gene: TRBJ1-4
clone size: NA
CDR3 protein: CASSEGQGSEKLFF
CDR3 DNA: TGCGCCAGCAGCGAGGGACAGGGGAGTGAAAAACTGTTTTTT

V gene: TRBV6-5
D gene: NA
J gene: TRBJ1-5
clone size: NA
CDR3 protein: CASSYKTEESNQPQHF
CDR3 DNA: TGTGCCAGCAGTTACAAAACGGAGGAGAGCAATCAGCCCCAGCATTTT

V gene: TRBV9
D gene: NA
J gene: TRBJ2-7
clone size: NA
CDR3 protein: CASSEAGGLYEQYF
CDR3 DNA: TGTGCCAGCAGCGAGGCCGGGGGACTCTACGAGCAGTACTTC

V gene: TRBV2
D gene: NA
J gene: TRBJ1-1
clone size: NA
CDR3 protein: CASSQTMNTEAFF
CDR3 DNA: TGTGCCAGTTCACAGACTATGAACACTGAAGCTTTCTTT

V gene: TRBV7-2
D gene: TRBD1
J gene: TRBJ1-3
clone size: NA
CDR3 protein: CASSLDRLSSGNTIYF
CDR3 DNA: TGTGCCAGCAGCTTGGACAGGCTTAGCTCTGGAAACACCATATATTTT

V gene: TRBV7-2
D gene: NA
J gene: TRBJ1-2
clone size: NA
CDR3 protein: CASSLGQDINYGYTF
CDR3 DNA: TGTGCCAGCAGCTTAGGACAGGACATTAACTATGGCTACACCTTC

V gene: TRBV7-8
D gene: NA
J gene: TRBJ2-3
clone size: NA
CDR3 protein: CASSSNMDTQYF
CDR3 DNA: TGTGCCAGCAGCTCTAATATGGATACGCAGTATTTT

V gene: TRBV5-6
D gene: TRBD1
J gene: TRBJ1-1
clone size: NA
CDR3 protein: CASSGQGGTEAFF
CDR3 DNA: TGTGCCAGCAGCGGACAGGGCGGCACTGAAGCTTTCTTT

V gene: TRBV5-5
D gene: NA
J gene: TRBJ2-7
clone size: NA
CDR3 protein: CASSFRDASYEQYF
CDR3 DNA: TGTGCCAGCAGCTTCCGAGATGCTTCCTACGAGCAGTACTTC

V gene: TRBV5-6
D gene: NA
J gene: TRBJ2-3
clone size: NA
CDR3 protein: CASSPDSNPTYF
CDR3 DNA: TGTGCCAGCAGCCCCGACAGCAACCCGACGTATTTT

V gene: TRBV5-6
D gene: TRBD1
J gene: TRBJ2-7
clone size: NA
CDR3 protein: CASSRQGATYEQYF
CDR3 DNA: TGTGCCAGCAGCCGACAGGGGGCGACCTACGAGCAGTACTTC

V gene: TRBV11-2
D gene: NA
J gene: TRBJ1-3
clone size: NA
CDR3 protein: CASSPTQVLLGTWNTIYF
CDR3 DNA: TGTGCCAGCAGCCCCACACAGGTTTTGTTAGGAACTTGGAACACCATATATTTT

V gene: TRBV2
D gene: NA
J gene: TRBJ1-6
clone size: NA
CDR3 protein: CASRTLWGNSPLHF
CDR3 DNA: TGTGCCAGCAGGACACTTTGGGGTAATTCACCCCTCCACTTT

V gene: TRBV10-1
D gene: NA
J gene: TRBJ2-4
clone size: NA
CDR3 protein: CASSGGAKNIQYF
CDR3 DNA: TGCGCCAGCAGCGGAGGAGCCAAAAACATTCAGTACTTC

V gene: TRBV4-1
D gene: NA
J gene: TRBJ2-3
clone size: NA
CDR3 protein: CASSAAAGATDTQYF
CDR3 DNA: TGCGCCAGCAGCGCAGCGGCTGGGGCCACAGATACGCAGTATTTT

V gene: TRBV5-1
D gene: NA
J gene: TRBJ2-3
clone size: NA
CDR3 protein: CASSLSGTDTQYF
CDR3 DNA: TGCGCCAGCAGCTTAAGCGGAACAGATACGCAGTATTTT

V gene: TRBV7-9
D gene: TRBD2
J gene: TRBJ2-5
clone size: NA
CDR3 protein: CASSSIAGVGETQYF
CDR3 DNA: TGTGCCAGCAGCTCAATAGCGGGAGTGGGAGAGACCCAGTACTTC

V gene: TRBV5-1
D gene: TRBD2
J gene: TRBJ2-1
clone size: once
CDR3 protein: CASSLAVSLAGSYNEQFF
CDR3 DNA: TGCGCCAGCAGCTTGGCTGTGTCTCTAGCGGGGTCCTACAATGAGCAGTTCTTC

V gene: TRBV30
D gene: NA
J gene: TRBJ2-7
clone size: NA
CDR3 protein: CAWIGLGSYEQYF
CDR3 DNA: TGTGCCTGGATAGGACTGGGCTCCTACGAGCAGTACTTC

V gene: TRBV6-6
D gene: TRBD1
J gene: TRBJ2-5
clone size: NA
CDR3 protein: CASSPGQYQETQYF
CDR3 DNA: TGTGCCAGCAGCCCGGGACAGTACCAAGAGACCCAGTACTTC

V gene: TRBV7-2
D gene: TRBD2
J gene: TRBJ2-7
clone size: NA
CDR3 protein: CASSLAGSGGEEQYF
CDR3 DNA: TGTGCCAGCAGCTTAGCGGGTTCGGGAGGGGAGGAGCAGTACTTC

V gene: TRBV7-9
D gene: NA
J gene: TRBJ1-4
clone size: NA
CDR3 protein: CASSLVVNEKLFF
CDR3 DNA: TGTGCCAGCAGCTTAGTTGTGAATGAAAAACTGTTTTTT

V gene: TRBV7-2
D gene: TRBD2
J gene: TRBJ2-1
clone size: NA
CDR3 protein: CASSLEVGRGGRSAEQFF
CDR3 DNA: TGTGCCAGCAGCTTAGAAGTAGGGCGGGGGGGCAGGTCAGCTGAGCAGTTCTTC

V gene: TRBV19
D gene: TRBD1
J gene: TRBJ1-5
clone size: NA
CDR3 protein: CASSLQGGWSQPQHF
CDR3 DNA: TGTGCCAGTAGTTTGCAGGGGGGCTGGAGTCAGCCCCAGCATTTT

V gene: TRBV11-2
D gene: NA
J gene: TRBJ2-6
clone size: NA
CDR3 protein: CASHPRRNSASGANVLTF
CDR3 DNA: TGTGCCAGCCACCCCAGACGGAACTCGGCCTCCGGGGCCAACGTCCTGACTTTC

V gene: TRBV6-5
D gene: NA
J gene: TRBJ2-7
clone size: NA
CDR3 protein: CASSARDSSYEQYF
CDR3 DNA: TGTGCCAGCAGTGCCCGGGACTCATCCTACGAGCAGTACTTC

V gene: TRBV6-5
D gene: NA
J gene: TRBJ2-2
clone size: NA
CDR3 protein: CASSYPDRINTGELFF
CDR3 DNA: TGTGCCAGCAGTTACCCGGACAGAATAAACACCGGGGAGCTGTTTTTT

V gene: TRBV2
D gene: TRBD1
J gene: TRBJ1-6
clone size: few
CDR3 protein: CASSWTGGSPLHF
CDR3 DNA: TGTGCCAGCAGTTGGACAGGGGGATCACCCCTCCACTTT

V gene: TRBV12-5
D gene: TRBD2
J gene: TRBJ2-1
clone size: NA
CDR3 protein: CASGLVPVWRAGNNEQFF
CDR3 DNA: TGTGCTAGTGGTTTGGTCCCGGTTTGGCGAGCGGGGAACAATGAGCAGTTCTTC

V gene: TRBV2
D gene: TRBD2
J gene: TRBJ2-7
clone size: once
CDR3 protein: CAKRDPSGEQYF
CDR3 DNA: TGTGCCAAGCGGGATCCGTCGGGCGAGCAGTACTTC

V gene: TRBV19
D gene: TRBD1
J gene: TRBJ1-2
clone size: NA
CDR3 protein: CASSNGQGFSYGYTF
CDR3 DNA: TGTGCCAGTAGTAACGGACAGGGTTTCTCCTATGGCTACACCTTC

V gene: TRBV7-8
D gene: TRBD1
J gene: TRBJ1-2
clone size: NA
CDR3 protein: CASSSRQGVGYTF
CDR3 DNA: TGTGCCAGCAGCTCCCGCCAGGGGGTTGGCTACACCTTC

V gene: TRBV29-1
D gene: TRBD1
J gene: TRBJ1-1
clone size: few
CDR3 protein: CSIQDRAEAFF
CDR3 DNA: TGCAGCATCCAGGACAGGGCTGAAGCTTTCTTT

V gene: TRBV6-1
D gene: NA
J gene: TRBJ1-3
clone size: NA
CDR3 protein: CASSRGEFRGNTIYF
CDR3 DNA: TGTGCCAGCAGCCGCGGGGAGTTTAGGGGAAACACCATATATTTT

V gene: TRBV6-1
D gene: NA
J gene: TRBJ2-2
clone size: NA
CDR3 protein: CASLQTFRSTGELFF
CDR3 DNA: TGTGCCAGCCTCCAGACCTTTCGATCCACCGGGGAGCTGTTTTTT

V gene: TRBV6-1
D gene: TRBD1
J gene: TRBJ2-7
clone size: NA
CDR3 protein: CASSDRDRGHEQYF
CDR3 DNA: TGTGCCAGCAGTGACAGGGACAGGGGCCACGAGCAGTACTTC

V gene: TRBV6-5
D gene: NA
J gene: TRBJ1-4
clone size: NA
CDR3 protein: CASGRKANEKLFF
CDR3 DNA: TGTGCCAGCGGCAGGAAGGCTAATGAAAAACTGTTTTTT

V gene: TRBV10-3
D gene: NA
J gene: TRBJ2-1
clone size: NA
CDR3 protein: CAITGQADEQFF
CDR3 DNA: TGTGCCATCACCGGACAAGCGGACGAGCAGTTCTTC

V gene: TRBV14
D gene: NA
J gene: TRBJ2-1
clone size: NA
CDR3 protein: CASSRAARRNEQFF
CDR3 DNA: TGTGCCAGCAGCCGGGCGGCCCGGAGGAATGAGCAGTTCTTC